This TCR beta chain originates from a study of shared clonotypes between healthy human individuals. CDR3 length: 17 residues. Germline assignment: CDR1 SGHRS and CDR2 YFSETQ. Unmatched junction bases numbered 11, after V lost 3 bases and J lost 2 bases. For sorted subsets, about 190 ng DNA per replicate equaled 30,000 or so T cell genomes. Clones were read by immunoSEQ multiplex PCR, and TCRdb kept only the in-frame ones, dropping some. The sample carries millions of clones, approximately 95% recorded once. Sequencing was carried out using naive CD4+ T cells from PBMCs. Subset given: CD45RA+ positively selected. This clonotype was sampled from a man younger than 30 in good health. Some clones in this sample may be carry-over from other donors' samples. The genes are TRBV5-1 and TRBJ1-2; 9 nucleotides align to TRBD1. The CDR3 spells CASSSEVPGQGNYGYTF. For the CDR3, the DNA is TGCGCCAGCAGCTCCGAAGTCCCGGGACAGGGCAACTATGGCTACACCTTC. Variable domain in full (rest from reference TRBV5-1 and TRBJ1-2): KAGVTQTPRYLIKTRGQQVTLSCSPISGHRSVSWYQQTPGQGLQFLFEYFSETQRNKGNFPGRFSGRQFSNSRSEMNVSTLELGDSALYLCASSSEVPGQGNYGYTFGSGTRLTVV.